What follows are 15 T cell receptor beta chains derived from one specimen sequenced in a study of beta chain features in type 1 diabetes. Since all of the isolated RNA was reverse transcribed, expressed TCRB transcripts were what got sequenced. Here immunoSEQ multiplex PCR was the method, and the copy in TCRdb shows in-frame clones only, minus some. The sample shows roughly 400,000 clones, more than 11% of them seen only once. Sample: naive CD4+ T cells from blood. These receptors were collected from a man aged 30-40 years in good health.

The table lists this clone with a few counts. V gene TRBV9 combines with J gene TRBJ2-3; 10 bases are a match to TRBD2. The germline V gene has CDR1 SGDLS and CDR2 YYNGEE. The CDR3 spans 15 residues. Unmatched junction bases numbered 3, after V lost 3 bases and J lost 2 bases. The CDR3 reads CASSGTSGVTDTQYF. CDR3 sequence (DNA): TGTGCCAGCAGCGGTACTAGCGGGGTCACAGATACGCAGTATTTT.

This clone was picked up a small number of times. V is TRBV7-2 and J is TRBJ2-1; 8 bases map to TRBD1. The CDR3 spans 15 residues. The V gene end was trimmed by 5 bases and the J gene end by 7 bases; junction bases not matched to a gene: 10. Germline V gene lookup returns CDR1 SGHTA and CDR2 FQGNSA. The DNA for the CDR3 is TGTGCCAGCAGCCCAACGGGACAGGTGACGAATGAGCAGTTCTTC. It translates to CASSPTGQVTNEQFF.

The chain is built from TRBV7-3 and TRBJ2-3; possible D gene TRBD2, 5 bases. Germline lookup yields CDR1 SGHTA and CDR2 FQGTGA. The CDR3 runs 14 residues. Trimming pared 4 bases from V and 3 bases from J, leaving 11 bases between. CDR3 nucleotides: TGTGCCAGCAGCTGGGGAGCTGGAACAGATACGCAGTATTTT. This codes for CASSWGAGTDTQYF.

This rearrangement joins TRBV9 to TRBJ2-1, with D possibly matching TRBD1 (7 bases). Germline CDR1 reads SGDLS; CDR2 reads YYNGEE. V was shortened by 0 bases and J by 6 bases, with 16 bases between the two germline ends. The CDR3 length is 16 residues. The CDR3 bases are TGTGCCAGCAGCGTAGACCCGCACAGGGGAGGCAATGAGCAGTTCTTC. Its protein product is CASSVDPHRGGNEQFF.

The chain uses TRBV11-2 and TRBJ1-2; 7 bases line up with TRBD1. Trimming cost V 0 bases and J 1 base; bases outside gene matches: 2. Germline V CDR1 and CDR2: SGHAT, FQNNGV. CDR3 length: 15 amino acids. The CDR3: CASSLEQGGNYGYTF. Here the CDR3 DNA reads TGTGCCAGCAGCTTAGAGCAGGGGGGTAACTATGGCTACACCTTC. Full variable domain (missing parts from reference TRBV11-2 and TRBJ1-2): EAGVAQSPRYKIIEKRQSVAFWCNPISGHATLYWYQQILGQGPKLLIQFQNNGVVDDSQLPKDRFSAERLKGVDSTLKIQPAKLEDSAVYLCASSLEQGGNYGYTFGSGTRLTVV.

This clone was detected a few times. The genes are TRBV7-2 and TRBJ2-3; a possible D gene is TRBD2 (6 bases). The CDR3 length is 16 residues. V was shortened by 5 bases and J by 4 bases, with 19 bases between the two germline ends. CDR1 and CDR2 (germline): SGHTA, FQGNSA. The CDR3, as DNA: TGTGCCAGCAGCCCCTCACTGCGATGGGGGGCAGATACGCAGTATTTT. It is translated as CASSPSLRWGADTQYF. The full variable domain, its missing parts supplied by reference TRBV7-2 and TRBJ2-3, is GAGVSQSPSNKVTEKGKDVELRCDPISGHTALYWYRQSLGQGLEFLIYFQGNSAPDKSGLPSDRFSAERTGGSVSTLTIQRTQQEDSAVYLCASSPSLRWGADTQYFGPGTRLTVL.

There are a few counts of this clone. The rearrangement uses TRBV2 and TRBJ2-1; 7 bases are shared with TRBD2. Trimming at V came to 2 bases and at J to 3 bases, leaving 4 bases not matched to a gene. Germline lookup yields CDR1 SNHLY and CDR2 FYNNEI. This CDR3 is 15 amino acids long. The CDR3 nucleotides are TGTGCCAGCAGTGAAAGGAGCGGGGACTACAATGAGCAGTTCTTC. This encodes CASSERSGDYNEQFF.

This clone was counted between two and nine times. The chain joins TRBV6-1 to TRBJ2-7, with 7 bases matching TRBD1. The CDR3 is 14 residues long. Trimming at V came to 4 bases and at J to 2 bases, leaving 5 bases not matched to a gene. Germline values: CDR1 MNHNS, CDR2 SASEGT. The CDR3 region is CASSVRDSPYEQYV. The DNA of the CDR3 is TGTGCCAGCAGTGTACGGGACAGTCCCTACGAGCAGTACGTC.

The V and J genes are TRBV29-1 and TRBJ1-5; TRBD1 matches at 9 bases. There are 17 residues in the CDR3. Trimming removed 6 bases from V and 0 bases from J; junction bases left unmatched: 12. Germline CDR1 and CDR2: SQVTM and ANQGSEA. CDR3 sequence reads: CSVAEGQGPSSNQPQHF. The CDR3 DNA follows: TGCAGCGTAGCTGAAGGACAGGGGCCGAGTAGCAATCAGCCCCAGCATTTT.

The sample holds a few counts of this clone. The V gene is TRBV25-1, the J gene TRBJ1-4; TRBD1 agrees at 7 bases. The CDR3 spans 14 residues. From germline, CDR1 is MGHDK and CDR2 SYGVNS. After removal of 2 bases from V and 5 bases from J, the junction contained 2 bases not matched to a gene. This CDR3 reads CASSEPRGNEKLFF. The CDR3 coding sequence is TGTGCCAGCAGTGAACCCAGGGGGAATGAAAAACTGTTTTTT.

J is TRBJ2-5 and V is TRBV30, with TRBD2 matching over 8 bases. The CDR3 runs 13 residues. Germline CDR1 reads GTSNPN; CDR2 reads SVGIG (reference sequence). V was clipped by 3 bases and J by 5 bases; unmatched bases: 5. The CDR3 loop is CAWRLAGGETQYF. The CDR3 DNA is TGTGCCTGGAGGCTAGCGGGTGGGGAGACCCAGTACTTC.

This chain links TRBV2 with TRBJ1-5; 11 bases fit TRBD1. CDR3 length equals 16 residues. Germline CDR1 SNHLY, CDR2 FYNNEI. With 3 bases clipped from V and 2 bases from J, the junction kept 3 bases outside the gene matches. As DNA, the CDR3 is TGTGCCAGCAGTGAGGACAGGGGGCGCGGCAATCAGCCCCAGCATTTT. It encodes CASSEDRGRGNQPQHF.

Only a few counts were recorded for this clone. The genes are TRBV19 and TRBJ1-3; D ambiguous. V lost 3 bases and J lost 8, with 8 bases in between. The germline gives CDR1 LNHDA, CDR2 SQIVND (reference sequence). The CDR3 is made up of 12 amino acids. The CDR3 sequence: CASSMGSYTIYF. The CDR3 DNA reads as TGTGCCAGTAGTATGGGTTCTTACACCATATATTTT.

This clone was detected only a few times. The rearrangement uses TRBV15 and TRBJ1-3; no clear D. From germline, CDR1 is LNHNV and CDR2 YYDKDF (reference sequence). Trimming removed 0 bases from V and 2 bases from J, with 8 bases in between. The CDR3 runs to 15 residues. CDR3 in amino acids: CATSRDWLAGNTIYF. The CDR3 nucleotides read TGTGCCACCAGCAGAGATTGGTTGGCTGGAAACACCATATATTTT.

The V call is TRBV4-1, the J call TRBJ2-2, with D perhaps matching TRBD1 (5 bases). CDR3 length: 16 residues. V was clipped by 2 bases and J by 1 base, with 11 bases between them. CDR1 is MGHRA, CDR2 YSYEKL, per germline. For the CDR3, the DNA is TGCGCCAGCAGCCAATCTCCAGGGCAGAACACCGGGGAGCTGTTTTTT. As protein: CASSQSPGQNTGELFF.